This T cell receptor beta chain was captured by sequencing in a study of T-cell memory formation after mild COVID-19. Overall study results and limits: CD4/CD8 balance characterized clones contracting day 15 to 85, and CD4+ skew characterized later expanders.

Trimming cost V 7 bases and J 5 bases, with 14 bases left between them. The CDR3 runs to 12 residues. The V gene's germline CDR1 is SQVTM and CDR2 ANQGSEA. TCRdb fed the 5' RACE reads into MiXCR, producing one record per CDR3 protein. The sample consists of about 320,000 distinct CDR3 sequences, approximately 14% of them appearing once. A remark on this clonotype: Its antigen is not identified.

The receptor comes from a young man who had mild COVID-19 (a few samples of this study predate the infection). Cell type and time point are not known. The V and J genes are TRBV29-1 and TRBJ2-5; a possible D gene is TRBD1 (5 bases). The sequenced sample consisted of PBMCs or a T cell subset sorted from them (not recorded which). CDR3 DNA sequence: TGCAGCGGGGTTCTGGGGCGCGAGACCCAGTACTTC. Its protein is CSGVLGRETQYF.